The source of this T cell receptor beta chain is a study of shared clonotypes between healthy human individuals. The wider study: Donor composition was two women and a few men, aged 18 to 49.

CD4+ cell separation produced CD45RA+ naive and CD45RA-negative memory subsets. The data were produced by immunoSEQ multiplex PCR, yet TCRdb's version contains in-frame clones alone and is incomplete. Of nearly 1,000,000 clones in the sample, less than 85% were seen once. Of note for this clone: Its antigen is not known.

Regarding the study as a whole: Memory subsets had estimated richness that was generally smaller than that of naive subsets.

The V gene's germline CDR1 is DFQATT and CDR2 SNEGSKA (reference sequence). Trimming took off 2 bases at V and 8 bases at J, with 9 bases between the two ends. This CDR3 is 11 amino acids long. Sequenced: memory CD4+ T cells sorted from blood. Subset denoted: CD45RA-negative fraction. The genes are TRBV20-1 and TRBJ1-2; no reliable D call. The sequence was collected from a man younger than 30 in good health. Here the CDR3 DNA reads TGCAGTGCTAGAATAGGGTCCGGCTACACCTTC. Its protein is CSARIGSGYTF.